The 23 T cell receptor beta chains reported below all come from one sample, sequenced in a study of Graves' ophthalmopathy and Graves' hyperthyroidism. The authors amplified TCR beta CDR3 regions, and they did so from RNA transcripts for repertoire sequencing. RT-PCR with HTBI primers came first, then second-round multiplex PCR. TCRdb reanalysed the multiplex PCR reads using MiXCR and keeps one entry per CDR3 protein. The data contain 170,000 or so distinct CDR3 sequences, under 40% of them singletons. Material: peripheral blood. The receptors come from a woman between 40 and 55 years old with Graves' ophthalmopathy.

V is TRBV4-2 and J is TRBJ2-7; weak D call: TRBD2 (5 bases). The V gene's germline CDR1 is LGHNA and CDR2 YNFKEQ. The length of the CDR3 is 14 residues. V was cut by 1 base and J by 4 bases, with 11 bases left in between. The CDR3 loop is CASSQGTRQYEQYF. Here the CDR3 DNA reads TGTGCCAGCAGCCAAGGGACTCGACAATACGAGCAGTACTTC.

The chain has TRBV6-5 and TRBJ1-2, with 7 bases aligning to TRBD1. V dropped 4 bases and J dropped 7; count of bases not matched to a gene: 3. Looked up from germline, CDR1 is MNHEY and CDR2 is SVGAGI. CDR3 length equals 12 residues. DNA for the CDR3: TGTGCCAGCAGTTCTACAGGGGTTGGCTACACCTTC. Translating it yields CASSSTGVGYTF.

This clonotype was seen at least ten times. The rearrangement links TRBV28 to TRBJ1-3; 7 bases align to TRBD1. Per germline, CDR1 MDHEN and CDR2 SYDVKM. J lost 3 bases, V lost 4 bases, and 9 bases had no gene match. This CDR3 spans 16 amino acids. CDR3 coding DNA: TGTGCCAGCAGTTCCCGACAGGGTTACGGTGGAAACACCATATATTTT. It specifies CASSSRQGYGGNTIYF.

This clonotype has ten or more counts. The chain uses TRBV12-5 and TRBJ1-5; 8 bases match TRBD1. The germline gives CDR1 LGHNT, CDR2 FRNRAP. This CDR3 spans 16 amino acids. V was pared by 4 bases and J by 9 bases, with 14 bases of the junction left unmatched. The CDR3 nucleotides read TGTGCTAGTGGTTCCATCCCGACAGGGGATAGTCGGCCCCAGCATTTT. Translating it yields CASGSIPTGDSRPQHF.

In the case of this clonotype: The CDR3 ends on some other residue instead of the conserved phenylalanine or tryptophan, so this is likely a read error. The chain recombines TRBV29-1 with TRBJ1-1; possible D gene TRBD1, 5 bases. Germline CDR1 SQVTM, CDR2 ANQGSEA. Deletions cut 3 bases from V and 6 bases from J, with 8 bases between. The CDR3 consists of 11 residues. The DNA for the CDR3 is TGCAGCGTTGAGAGGGGCGCTGAAGCTTTCCTT. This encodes CSVERGAEAFL.

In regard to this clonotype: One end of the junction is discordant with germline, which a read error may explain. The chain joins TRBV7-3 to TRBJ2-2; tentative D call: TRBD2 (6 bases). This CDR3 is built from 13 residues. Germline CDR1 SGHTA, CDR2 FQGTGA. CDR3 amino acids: CASSAHWDREPFF. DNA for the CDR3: TGTGCCAGCAGCGCCCATTGGGACCGGGAGCCGTTTTTT.

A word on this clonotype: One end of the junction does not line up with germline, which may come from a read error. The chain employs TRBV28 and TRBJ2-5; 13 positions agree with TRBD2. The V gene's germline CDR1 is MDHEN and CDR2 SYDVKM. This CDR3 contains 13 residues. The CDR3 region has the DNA TGTGCCAGCAGTTTCAGACTAGCGGGGGGTCCGTCCTTC. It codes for CASSFRLAGGPSF.

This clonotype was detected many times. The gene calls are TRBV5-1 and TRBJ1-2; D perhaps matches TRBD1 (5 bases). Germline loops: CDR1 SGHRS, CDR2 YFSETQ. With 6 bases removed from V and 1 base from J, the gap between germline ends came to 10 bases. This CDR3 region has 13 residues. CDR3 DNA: TGCGCCAGCAAGGACAACGATAACTATGGCTACACCTTC. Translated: CASKDNDNYGYTF. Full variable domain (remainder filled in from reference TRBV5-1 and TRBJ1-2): KAGVTQTPRYLIKTRGQQVTLSCSPISGHRSVSWYQQTPGQGLQFLFEYFSETQRNKGNFPGRFSGRQFSNSRSEMNVSTLELGDSALYLCASKDNDNYGYTFGSGTRLTVV.

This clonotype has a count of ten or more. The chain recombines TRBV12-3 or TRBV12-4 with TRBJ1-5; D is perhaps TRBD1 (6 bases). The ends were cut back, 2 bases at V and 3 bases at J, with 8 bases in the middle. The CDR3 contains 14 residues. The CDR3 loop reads CASSLRDINQPQHF. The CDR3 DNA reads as TGTGCCAGCAGTTTAAGGGACATCAATCAGCCCCAGCATTTT.

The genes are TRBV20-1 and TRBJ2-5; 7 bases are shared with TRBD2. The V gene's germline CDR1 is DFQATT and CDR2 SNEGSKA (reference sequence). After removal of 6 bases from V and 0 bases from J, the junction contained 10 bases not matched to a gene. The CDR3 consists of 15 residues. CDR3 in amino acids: CSARSLAEYQETQYF. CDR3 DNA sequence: TGCAGTGCCAGAAGTCTAGCGGAGTACCAAGAGACCCAGTACTTC.

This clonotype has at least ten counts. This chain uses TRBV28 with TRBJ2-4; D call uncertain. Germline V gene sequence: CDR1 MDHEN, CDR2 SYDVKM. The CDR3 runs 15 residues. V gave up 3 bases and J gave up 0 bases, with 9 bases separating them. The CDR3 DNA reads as TGTGCCAGCAGTTTCACTTCCCTAGCCAAAAACATTCAGTACTTC. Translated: CASSFTSLAKNIQYF.

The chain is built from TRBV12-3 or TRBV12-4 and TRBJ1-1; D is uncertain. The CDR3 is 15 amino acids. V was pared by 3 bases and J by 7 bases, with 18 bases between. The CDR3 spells CASSFSTDAPVEAFF. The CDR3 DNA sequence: TGTGCCAGCAGTTTTTCTACAGACGCTCCGGTTGAAGCTTTCTTT.

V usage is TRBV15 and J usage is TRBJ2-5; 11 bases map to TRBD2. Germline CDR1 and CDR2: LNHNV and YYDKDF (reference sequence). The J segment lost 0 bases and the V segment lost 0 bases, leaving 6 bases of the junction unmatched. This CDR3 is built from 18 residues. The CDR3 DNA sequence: TGTGCCACCAGCAGAGAGGGACTAGCGGTCCCCAACCAAGAGACCCAGTACTTC. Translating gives CATSREGLAVPNQETQYF.

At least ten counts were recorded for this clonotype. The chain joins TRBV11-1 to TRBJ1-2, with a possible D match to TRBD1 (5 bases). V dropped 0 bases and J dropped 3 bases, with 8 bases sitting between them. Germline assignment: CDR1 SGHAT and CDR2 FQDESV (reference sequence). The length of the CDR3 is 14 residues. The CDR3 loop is CASSLAMGDYGYTF. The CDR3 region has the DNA TGTGCCAGCAGCTTAGCGATGGGGGACTATGGCTACACCTTC.

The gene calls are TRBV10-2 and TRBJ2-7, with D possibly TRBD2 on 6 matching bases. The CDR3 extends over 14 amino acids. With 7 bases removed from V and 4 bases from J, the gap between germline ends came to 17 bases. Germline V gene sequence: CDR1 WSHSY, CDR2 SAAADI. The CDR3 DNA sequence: TGCGCCAGCAATAAGGCGGGACCCAATTACGAGCAGTACTTC. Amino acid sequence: CASNKAGPNYEQYF.

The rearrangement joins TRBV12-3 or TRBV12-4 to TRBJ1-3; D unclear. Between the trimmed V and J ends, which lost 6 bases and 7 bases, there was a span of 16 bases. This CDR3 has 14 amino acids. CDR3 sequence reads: CASSPLGIGNTIYF. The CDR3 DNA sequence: TGTGCCAGCAGCCCTCTGGGGATCGGGAACACCATATATTTT.

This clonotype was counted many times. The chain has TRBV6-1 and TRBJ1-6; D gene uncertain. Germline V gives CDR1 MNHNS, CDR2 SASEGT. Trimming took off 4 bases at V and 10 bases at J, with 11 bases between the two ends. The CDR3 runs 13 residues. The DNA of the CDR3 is TGTGCCAGCAGTGCTACAGAGTTATCACCCCTCCACTTT. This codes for CASSATELSPLHF.

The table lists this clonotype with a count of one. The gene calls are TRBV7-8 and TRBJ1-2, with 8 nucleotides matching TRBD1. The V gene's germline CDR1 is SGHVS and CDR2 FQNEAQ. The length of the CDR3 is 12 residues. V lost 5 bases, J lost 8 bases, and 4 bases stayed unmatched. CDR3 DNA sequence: TGTGCCAGCAGCGGACAGGGTTTCGGCTACACCTTC. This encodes CASSGQGFGYTF.

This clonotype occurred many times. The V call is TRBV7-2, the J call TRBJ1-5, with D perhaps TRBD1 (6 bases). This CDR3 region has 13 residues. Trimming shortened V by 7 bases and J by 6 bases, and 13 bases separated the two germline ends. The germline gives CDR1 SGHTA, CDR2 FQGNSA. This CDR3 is CASTIQGGQPQHF. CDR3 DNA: TGTGCCAGCACCATCCAAGGGGGTCAGCCCCAGCATTTT.

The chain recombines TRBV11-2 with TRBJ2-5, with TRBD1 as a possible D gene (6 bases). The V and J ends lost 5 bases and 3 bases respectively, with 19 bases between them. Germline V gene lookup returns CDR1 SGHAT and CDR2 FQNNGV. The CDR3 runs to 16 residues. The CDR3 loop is CASSPTYGTRKETQYF. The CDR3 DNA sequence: TGTGCCAGCAGCCCTACCTATGGGACAAGGAAAGAGACCCAGTACTTC.

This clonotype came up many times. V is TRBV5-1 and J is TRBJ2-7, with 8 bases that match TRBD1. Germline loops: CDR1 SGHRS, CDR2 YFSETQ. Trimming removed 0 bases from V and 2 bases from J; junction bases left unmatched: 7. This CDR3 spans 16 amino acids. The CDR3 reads CASSLGDRLDTYEQYF. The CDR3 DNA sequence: TGCGCCAGCAGCTTGGGGGACAGGCTGGACACCTACGAGCAGTACTTC.

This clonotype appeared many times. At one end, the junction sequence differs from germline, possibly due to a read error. CDR3 amino acids: CSARIGLQYEQCF. As DNA, the CDR3 is TGCAGTGCTAGGATCGGACTGCAGTACGAGCAGTGCTTC. This chain uses TRBV20-1 with TRBJ2-7; a weak D match, TRBD2 (5 bases). The CDR3 runs 13 residues. Germline loops: CDR1 DFQATT, CDR2 SNEGSKA (reference sequence).

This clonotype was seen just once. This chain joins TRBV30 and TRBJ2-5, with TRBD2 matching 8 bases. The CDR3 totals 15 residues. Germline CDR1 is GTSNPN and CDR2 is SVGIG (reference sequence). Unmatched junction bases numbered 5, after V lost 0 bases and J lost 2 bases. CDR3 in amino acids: CAWSVGTSGQETQYF. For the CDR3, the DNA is TGTGCCTGGAGTGTTGGCACTAGCGGACAAGAGACCCAGTACTTC. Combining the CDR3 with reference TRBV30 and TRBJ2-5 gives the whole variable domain SQTIHQWPATLVQPVGSPLSLECTVEGTSNPNLYWYRQAAGRGLQLLFYSVGIGQISSEVPQNLSASRPQDRQFILSSKKLLLSDSGFYLCAWSVGTSGQETQYFGPGTRLLVL.